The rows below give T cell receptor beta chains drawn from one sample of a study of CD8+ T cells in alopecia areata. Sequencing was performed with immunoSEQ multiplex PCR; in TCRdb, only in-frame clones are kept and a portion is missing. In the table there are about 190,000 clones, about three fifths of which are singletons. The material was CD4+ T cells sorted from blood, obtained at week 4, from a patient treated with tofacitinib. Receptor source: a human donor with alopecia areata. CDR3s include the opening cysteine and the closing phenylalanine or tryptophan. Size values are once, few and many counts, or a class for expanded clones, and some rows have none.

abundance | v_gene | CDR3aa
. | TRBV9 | CASSVAGGNEQFF
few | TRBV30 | CAWSEDPYEQYF
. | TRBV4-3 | CASSQTTGDTQYF
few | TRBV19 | CASRRDRVNEQFF
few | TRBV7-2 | CASSLTAGVGGELFF
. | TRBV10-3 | CAISESGRDTQYF
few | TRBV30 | CAWKTSGREYF
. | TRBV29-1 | CSVVELAREQFF
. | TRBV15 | CATRNGQTGRGGSGYTF
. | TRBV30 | CAWGPGQRPTGELFF
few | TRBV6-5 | CASSYSTAESTDTQYF
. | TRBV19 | CASSWQPNQPQHF
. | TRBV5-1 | CASSLGWTGLAEAFF
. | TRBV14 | CASSQELATEALF